This T cell receptor (beta chain) appears in the sequencing data of a study of blood T cell repertoires in COVID-19. Study-wide background: COVID-19 samples, acute and convalescent, were from the United States, Italy and Spain. Sources were T cells, B-cell-depleted T cells, or PBMCs; the material itself was cDNA or gDNA.

As processed by the authors: Amplification with reference gene primers provided the estimates of nucleated cell counts. Repertoires were generated with immunoSEQ multiplex PCR, while TCRdb's copy carries only in-frame clones and drops some. V and J calls and clone size follow that table, whereas D and trimming were derived from the DNA. The sample contains around 94,000 clones, about 80% of which appear only once. Trimming shortened V by 6 bases and J by 0 bases, and 8 bases separated the two germline ends. Germline V gene data show CDR1 as SNHLY and CDR2 as FYNNEI. This CDR3 spans 13 amino acids. The chain carries TRBV2 and TRBJ1-1; D is unresolved. The receptor's source is a human donor in a cohort sampled during active COVID-19. Sequencing used peripheral blood. The CDR3 coding sequence is TGTGCCAGCAGAGGCAGGATGAACACTGAAGCTTTCTTT. It encodes CASRGRMNTEAFF.